This T cell receptor beta chain was profiled in a study of T cell changes during pregnancy in multiple sclerosis. The table came from immunoSEQ multiplex PCR; TCRdb's copy has only in-frame clones and leaves some out. The table shows about 49,000 clones, with approximately 95% occurring only once. Sequencing was performed on CD8+ T cells from peripheral blood mononuclear cells, taken in the first trimester of pregnancy. The receptor was isolated from a female donor with multiple sclerosis, enrolled in a pregnancy study.

The chain's CDR3 is CASSEMGQGSPLHF. CDR3 DNA: TGTGCCAGCAGTGAAATGGGACAGGGTTCACCCCTCCACTTT. The chain carries TRBV6-1 and TRBJ1-6, with TRBD1 identical over 9 bases. With 2 bases clipped from V and 9 bases from J, the junction kept 2 bases outside the gene matches. The germline V gene has CDR1 MNHNS and CDR2 SASEGT. The CDR3 runs to 14 residues.